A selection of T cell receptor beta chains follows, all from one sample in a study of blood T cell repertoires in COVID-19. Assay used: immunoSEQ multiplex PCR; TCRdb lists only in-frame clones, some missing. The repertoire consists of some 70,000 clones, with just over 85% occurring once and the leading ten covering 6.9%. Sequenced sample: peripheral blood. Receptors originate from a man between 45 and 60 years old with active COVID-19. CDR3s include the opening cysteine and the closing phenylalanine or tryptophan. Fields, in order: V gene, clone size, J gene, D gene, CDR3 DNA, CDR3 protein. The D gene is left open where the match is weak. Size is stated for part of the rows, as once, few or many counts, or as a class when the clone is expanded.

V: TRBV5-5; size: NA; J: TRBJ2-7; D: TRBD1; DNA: TGTGCCAGCACTTTGGGGAGACAGGGTCCCTACGAGCAGTACTTC; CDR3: CASTLGRQGPYEQYF
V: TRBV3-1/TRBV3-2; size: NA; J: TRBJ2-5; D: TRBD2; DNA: TGTGCCAGCAGCCAAGGGATCCTAGCGGGGAAGAACGCTGAGACCCAGTACTTC; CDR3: CASSQGILAGKNAETQYF
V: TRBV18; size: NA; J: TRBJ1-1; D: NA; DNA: TGTGCCAGTACTTCTGACACCTCGAACACTGAAGCTTTCTTT; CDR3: CASTSDTSNTEAFF
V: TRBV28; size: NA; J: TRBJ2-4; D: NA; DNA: TGTGCCAGCAGACCCGCGGGGCCAGCCAAAAACATTCAGTACTTC; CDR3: CASRPAGPAKNIQYF
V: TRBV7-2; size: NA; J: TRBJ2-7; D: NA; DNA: TGTGCCAGCAGCTCCCGGGACTGGTCCTACGAGCAGTACTTC; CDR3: CASSSRDWSYEQYF
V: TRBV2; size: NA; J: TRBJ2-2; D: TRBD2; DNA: TGTGCCAGCACCCCCGGGACTAGCGGGGGGGACACCGGGGAGCTGTTTTTT; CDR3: CASTPGTSGGDTGELFF
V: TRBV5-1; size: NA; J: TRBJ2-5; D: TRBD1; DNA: TGCGCCAGCAGCTCGTGGACAGGGGAGGAGACCCAGTACTTC; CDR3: CASSSWTGEETQYF
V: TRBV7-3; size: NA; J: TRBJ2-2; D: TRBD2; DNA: TGTGCCAGCCGGGGACTAGCGGGAGATGTCGGGGAGCTGTTTTTT; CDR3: CASRGLAGDVGELFF
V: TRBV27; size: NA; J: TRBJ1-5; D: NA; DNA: TGTGCCAGCAGTTTAGGGCAGCCGGGGGATCAGCCCCAGCATTTT; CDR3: CASSLGQPGDQPQHF
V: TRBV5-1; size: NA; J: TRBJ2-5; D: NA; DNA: TGCGCCAGCAGCCGGCCCAGGGCCCAAGAGACCCAGTACTTC; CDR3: CASSRPRAQETQYF
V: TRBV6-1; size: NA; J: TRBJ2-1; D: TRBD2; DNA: TGTGCCAGCAGTGAGGTCCCGCTAGCGGGAGAGGATGAGCAGTTCTTC; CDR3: CASSEVPLAGEDEQFF
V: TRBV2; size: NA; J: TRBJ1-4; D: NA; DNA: TGTGCCAGCCATGGACAACCAACTAATGAAAAACTGTTTTTT; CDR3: CASHGQPTNEKLFF
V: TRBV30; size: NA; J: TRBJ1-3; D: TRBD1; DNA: TGTGCCTGGAGTGTCACAGGGGCCCTCGGAAACACCATATATTTT; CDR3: CAWSVTGALGNTIYF
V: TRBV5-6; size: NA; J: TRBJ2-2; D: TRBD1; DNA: TGTGCCAGCAGATTTAGGACAGGGTCGACCGGGGAGCTGTTTTTT; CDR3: CASRFRTGSTGELFF
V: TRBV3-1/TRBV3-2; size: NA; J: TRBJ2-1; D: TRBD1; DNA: TGTGCCAGCAGCCACTATAGACAGGGCGTGCATGAGCAGTTCTTC; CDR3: CASSHYRQGVHEQFF
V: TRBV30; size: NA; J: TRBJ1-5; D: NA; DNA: TGTGCCTGGAGTGTAGGGGGAGTCAATCAGCCCCAGCATTTT; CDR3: CAWSVGGVNQPQHF
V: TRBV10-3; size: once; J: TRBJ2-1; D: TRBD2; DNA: TGTGCCATCAGTGAGGCGGGAGAGGCCAATGAGCAGTTCTTC; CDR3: CAISEAGEANEQFF
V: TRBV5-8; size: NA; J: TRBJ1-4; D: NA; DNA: TGTGCCAGCAGCCGACAACGCGGGGTTAATGAAAAACTGTTTTTT; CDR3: CASSRQRGVNEKLFF
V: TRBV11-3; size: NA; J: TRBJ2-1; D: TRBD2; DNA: TGTGCCAGCAGCTTAGATGGGTCGAGACTAGCGGGAGGTGGTGAGCAGTTCTTC; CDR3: CASSLDGSRLAGGGEQFF
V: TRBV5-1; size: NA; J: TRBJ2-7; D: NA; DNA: TGCGCCAGCAGCTTGGTCGGAGGAGGGGACGAGCAGTACTTC; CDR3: CASSLVGGGDEQYF
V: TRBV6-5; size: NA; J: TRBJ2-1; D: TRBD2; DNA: TGTGCCAGCAGTCCCGGGACTAGCGGGAATAATGAGCAGTTCTTC; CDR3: CASSPGTSGNNEQFF
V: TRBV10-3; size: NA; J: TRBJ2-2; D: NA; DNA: TGTGCCATCAGTGGGGGGGCCGGGGAGCTGTTTTTT; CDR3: CAISGGAGELFF
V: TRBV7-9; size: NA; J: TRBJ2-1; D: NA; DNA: TGTGCCAGCAGCTTAGCACCAGGGAATGAGCAGTTCTTC; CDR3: CASSLAPGNEQFF
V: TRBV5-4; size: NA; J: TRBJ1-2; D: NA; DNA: TGTGCCAGCAGCTTGGACAGCTATGGCTACACCTTC; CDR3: CASSLDSYGYTF
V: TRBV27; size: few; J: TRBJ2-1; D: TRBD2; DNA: TGTGCCAGCAGTTTCCTCTCTCTAGCGGGGGTATACAATGAGCAGTTCTTC; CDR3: CASSFLSLAGVYNEQFF
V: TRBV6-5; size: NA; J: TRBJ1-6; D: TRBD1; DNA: TGTGCCAGCAACAACAGGGGGCGAATAGGGTCACCCCTCCACTTT; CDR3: CASNNRGRIGSPLHF